These 12 T cell receptor beta chains were all obtained from the same sample, sequenced in a study of T cells in Graves' hyperthyroidism and ophthalmopathy. Using RNA transcripts as the source, TCR beta CDR3 regions were amplified. The TCR CDR3 was amplified in a first-round RT-PCR using the HTBI primer set. One entry per CDR3 protein, called by TCRdb with MiXCR from the multiplex PCR reads. The sample has some 270,000 distinct CDR3 sequences; roughly 13% are singletons. The sequenced material came from blood. Receptors were obtained from a woman aged 40 to 49 with Graves' hyperthyroidism.

This clonotype was observed many times. V gene TRBV6-2 or TRBV6-3 combines with J gene TRBJ1-4, with TRBD1 as a possible D gene (6 bases). From germline, CDR1 is MNHEY and CDR2 SVGEGT. The CDR3 spans 16 residues. The V gene lost 4 bases and the J gene lost 2 bases, with 14 bases spanning the gap. The CDR3 DNA is TGTGCCAGCAGTTCGCCGGGGGGCAGGACTAATGAAAAACTGTTTTTT. Amino acid sequence: CASSSPGGRTNEKLFF.

This clonotype was found many times. The V gene is TRBV20-1, the J gene TRBJ2-5, with a weak D call TRBD2 (6 bases). Trimming pared 5 bases from V and 2 bases from J, leaving 15 bases between. Germline V lookup: CDR1 DFQATT, CDR2 SNEGSKA (reference sequence). CDR3 length equals 14 residues. The CDR3 coding sequence is TGCAGTGCTGGCCCGTTCGGGGGTCAAGAGACCCAGTACTTC. Translated: CSAGPFGGQETQYF.

The rearrangement joins TRBV10-3 to TRBJ2-5, with TRBD2 identical over 9 bases. Germline CDR1 ENHRY, CDR2 SYGVKD. V lost 3 bases, J lost 5 bases, and 7 bases stayed unmatched. The length of the CDR3 is 15 residues. The CDR3 region is CAISDPGLAFETQYF. CDR3 nucleotide sequence: TGTGCCATCAGTGACCCGGGACTAGCTTTTGAGACCCAGTACTTC.

In this sample, this clonotype turned up many times. In nucleotides, the CDR3 is TGTGCCAGCAGTTTAACAAATTCTCAGATAGATACGCAGTATTTT. It encodes CASSLTNSQIDTQYF. The J gene is TRBJ2-3, the V gene TRBV12-3 or TRBV12-4; D uncertain. The CDR3 extends over 15 amino acids. The ends were cut back, 2 bases at V and 5 bases at J, with 14 bases in the middle.

This clonotype has only a few counts. The chain carries TRBV25-1 and TRBJ2-4; D gene unclear. Trimming left V 2 bases short and J 7 bases short, with 9 bases between. Germline CDR1 reads MGHDK; CDR2 reads SYGVNS. The CDR3 is made up of 13 amino acids. CDR3 nucleotides: TGTGCCAGCAGTGAAGCCTCGAGGAACATTCAGTACTTC. Protein product: CASSEASRNIQYF.

At least ten counts were recorded for this clonotype. This chain joins TRBV6-1 and TRBJ2-1; 9 bases fit TRBD1. This CDR3 spans 15 amino acids. V was pared by 5 bases and J by 4 bases, with 6 bases of the junction left unmatched. Per the germline V gene, CDR1 is MNHNS and CDR2 is SASEGT. CDR3 in amino acids: CASSRGDREYNEQFF. In DNA, the CDR3 is TGTGCCAGCAGTCGTGGGGACAGGGAGTACAATGAGCAGTTCTTC.

At least ten counts were recorded for this clonotype. The chain uses TRBV29-1 and TRBJ2-7, with D tentatively TRBD1 or TRBD2 (6 bases each). The CDR3 extends over 15 amino acids. The V gene lost 3 bases and the J gene lost 2 bases, with 17 bases spanning the gap. Germline CDR1 and CDR2: SQVTM and ANQGSEA. CDR3 bases: TGCAGCGTTGACGGTGGTGCGGGACACACCTACGAGCAGTACTTC. Translation gives CSVDGGAGHTYEQYF.

As for this clonotype: Since a much larger clone is just one base distant, this may be a read error. The CDR3 DNA is TGTGCCAGCAGTCGGGCAGGGACTTTAAGGGGGCAGTTCTTC. It codes for CASSRAGTLRGQFF. V and J are TRBV27 and TRBJ2-1, with D possibly TRBD2 on 6 matching bases. Per germline, CDR1 MNHEY and CDR2 SMNVEV (reference sequence). The CDR3 totals 14 residues. Trimming stripped 5 bases from V and 12 bases from J, with 20 bases between.

This chain joins TRBV20-1 and TRBJ1-3; tentatively, D is TRBD1 (5 bases). Looked up from germline, CDR1 is DFQATT and CDR2 is SNEGSKA (reference sequence). The V end was cut by 1 base, the J end by 4 bases, with 8 bases between. There are 13 residues in the CDR3. The CDR3 region is CSARVDTGNTIYF. In nucleotides, the CDR3 is TGCAGTGCTAGAGTGGACACGGGAAACACCATATATTTT.

This clonotype showed up just a few times. As DNA, the CDR3 is TGTGCCAGCAGCTTCAGGGGGAAAGAGACCCAGTACTTC. It yields the protein CASSFRGKETQYF. This sequence joins TRBV11-2 and TRBJ2-5; 7 positions match TRBD1. CDR3 length: 13 residues. Looked up from germline, CDR1 is SGHAT and CDR2 is FQNNGV. Germline trimming cut 3 bases from V and 3 bases from J; bases unmatched to any gene: 1. The whole variable domain, remainder taken from reference TRBV11-2 and TRBJ2-5, is EAGVAQSPRYKIIEKRQSVAFWCNPISGHATLYWYQQILGQGPKLLIQFQNNGVVDDSQLPKDRFSAERLKGVDSTLKIQPAKLEDSAVYLCASSFRGKETQYFGPGTRLLVL.

This clonotype was counted many times. This chain connects TRBV29-1 to TRBJ1-2; weak D call: TRBD1 (6 bases). This CDR3 is 13 amino acids long. Trimming shortened V by 3 bases and J by 8 bases, and 16 bases separated the two germline ends. Germline V gene data show CDR1 as SQVTM and CDR2 as ANQGSEA. CDR3 in DNA: TGCAGCGTTGAGTACAGGGACGGGTTAGGCTACACCTTC. Amino acids: CSVEYRDGLGYTF.

This clonotype was counted at least ten times. V usage is TRBV11-3 and J usage is TRBJ2-5; TRBD2 matches 14 bases. Germline trimming cut 5 bases from V and 5 bases from J; bases unmatched to any gene: 10. This CDR3 contains 17 residues. Germline CDR1 SGHNT, CDR2 YENEEA. The CDR3 loop is CASSPTGLAGVWETQYF. The DNA for the CDR3 is TGTGCCAGCAGCCCCACGGGACTAGCGGGAGTTTGGGAGACCCAGTACTTC.